This is a list of T cell receptor beta chains from one sample in a study of OX40 agonist ivuxolimab in advanced cancers. Libraries were prepared by immunoSEQ multiplex PCR; TCRdb keeps only in-frame clonotypes and omits some of them. The table includes about 120,000 clones, around 93% detected once. This sample comprised CD4+ or CD8+ T cells sorted from blood, obtained in a trial of the OX40 agonist ivuxolimab. These receptors were obtained from an adult with an advanced solid tumor such as melanoma, head and neck, liver or kidney cancer. Both conserved end residues are part of each CDR3. Each record gives: CDR3 protein, CDR3 DNA, clone size, V gene, CDR3 length, D gene, J gene. The D gene is left open where the match is weak. Rows may omit the clone size; those that give it use once, few, many or a size class.

CASSPRTPYYEQYF,TGTGCCAGCAGTCCTCGGACACCTTACTACGAGCAGTACTTC,-,TRBV28,14,-,TRBJ2-7
CASRPTGGAYGYTF,TGTGCCAGCAGGCCGACAGGGGGCGCTTATGGCTACACCTTC,-,TRBV7-2,14,TRBD1,TRBJ1-2
CASSPLEDTQYF,TGCGCCAGCAGCCCATTAGAGGATACGCAGTATTTT,-,TRBV5-1,12,-,TRBJ2-3
CASSLPAGVSIDTQYF,TGTGCCAGCAGTCTCCCGGCGGGAGTTTCAATAGATACGCAGTATTTT,once,TRBV28,16,TRBD2,TRBJ2-3
CATSRGQEGNEQFF,TGTGCCACCAGCAGAGGCCAAGAGGGTAATGAGCAGTTCTTC,-,TRBV15,14,-,TRBJ2-1
CASSFHLDSGTEAFF,TGCGCCAGCAGCTTCCACCTCGATTCGGGCACTGAAGCTTTCTTT,-,TRBV5-1,15,-,TRBJ1-1
CASSLEHNTEAFF,TGTGCCAGCAGTTTAGAGCACAACACTGAAGCTTTCTTT,-,TRBV28,13,-,TRBJ1-1
CASSLDGLAGRETQYF,TGCGCCAGCAGCTTGGATGGACTAGCGGGGCGGGAGACCCAGTACTTC,-,TRBV5-1,16,TRBD2,TRBJ2-5
CASSFGGQYNEQFF,TGTGCCAGCAGTTTCGGCGGACAGTACAATGAGCAGTTCTTC,-,TRBV6-6,14,-,TRBJ2-1
CASSEANGRASDTQYF,TGTGCCAGCAGTGAAGCCAACGGGAGGGCCTCGGATACGCAGTATTTT,-,TRBV6-1,16,TRBD2,TRBJ2-3
CASSPTPGPSPFF,TGTGCCAGCAGTCCTACTCCGGGACCGAGCCCGTTCTTC,-,TRBV28,13,-,TRBJ2-1
CASSKVPGAVTDTQYF,TGTGCCAGCAGCAAAGTACCAGGGGCCGTCACAGATACGCAGTATTTT,-,TRBV21-1,16,-,TRBJ2-3
CASSSPGVSTDTQYF,TGTGCCAGCAGCTCTCCGGGGGTGAGCACAGATACGCAGTATTTT,once,TRBV11-3,15,-,TRBJ2-3